This is a list of T cell receptor beta chains from one sample in a study of Graves' ophthalmopathy and Graves' hyperthyroidism. In TCRdb, the multiplex PCR reads were re-called with MiXCR into one record per CDR3 protein. The sample yields around 1.1 million distinct CDR3 sequences, approximately 35% seen once. Sequenced material: peripheral blood or thyroid tissue (not recorded which). Every receptor here comes from an adult man with Graves' hyperthyroidism. CDR3s include the opening cysteine and the closing phenylalanine or tryptophan. The D gene is left open where the match is weak. Size is omitted from some rows. Given values are once, few, many or a class for expanded clones.

many	-	TRBV5-4	14	TRBJ2-5	CASSLTSDGETQYF	TGTGCCAGCAGCTTGACCTCGGATGGCGAGACCCAGTACTTC
few	TRBD1	TRBV24-1	16	TRBJ2-3	CATSEKGQGRADTQYF	TGTGCCACCAGTGAGAAGGGACAGGGACGGGCAGATACGCAGTATTTT
many	-	TRBV20-1	15	TRBJ1-6	CSARVGGIYNSPLHF	TGCAGTGCTAGGGTAGGGGGTATATATAATTCACCCCTCCACTTT
many	-	TRBV7-2	14	TRBJ2-2	CASRPTRIAGELFF	TGTGCCAGCAGACCAACTAGGATTGCCGGGGAGCTGTTTTTT
-	-	TRBV4-3	14	TRBJ2-7	CASSQDRKRYEQYF	TGCGCCAGCAGCCAAGATCGGAAGAGATACGAGCAGTACTTC
-	TRBD1	TRBV7-6	15	TRBJ1-4	CASSLDRGPDEKLFF	TGTGCCAGCAGCTTAGACAGGGGACCTGACGAAAAACTGTTTTTT
many	-	TRBV2	13	TRBJ1-1	CASSGLRGAEAFF	TGTGCCAGCAGTGGGCTGAGGGGGGCTGAAGCTTTCTTT
-	-	TRBV7-9	14	TRBJ1-2	CASSSNSPHYGYTF	TGTGCCAGCAGCTCAAACAGTCCCCACTATGGCTACACCTTC
-	TRBD1	TRBV9	19	TRBJ1-5	CASSLDPLTGTDSNQPQHF	TGTGCCAGCAGCTTGGACCCCCTGACAGGGACCGATAGCAATCAGCCCCAGCATTTT
-	TRBD2	TRBV7-6	14	TRBJ2-5	CASSLLSGRWTQYF	TGTGCCAGCAGCTTATTAAGCGGGAGGTGGACCCAGTACTTC
many	-	TRBV7-8	16	TRBJ1-4	CASSLGVTATNEKLFF	TGTGCCAGCAGCTTAGGGGTAACTGCAACTAATGAAAAACTGTTTTTT
-	TRBD2	TRBV5-1	13	TRBJ2-5	CASSLDGGATQYF	TGCGCCAGCAGCTTGGACGGGGGGGCGACCCAGTACTTC
-	-	TRBV18	14	TRBJ1-1	CASSPPQRNTEAFF	TGTGCCAGCTCACCACCCCAGAGAAACACTGAAGCTTTCTTT
-	-	TRBV28	14	TRBJ1-5	CASIRATPGQPQHF	TGTGCCAGCATCCGGGCCACGCCAGGTCAGCCCCAGCATTTT
many	TRBD1	TRBV12-3/TRBV12-4	14	TRBJ1-5	CASSQTGLNQPQHF	TGTGCCAGCAGTCAGACAGGGCTCAATCAGCCCCAGCATTTT
-	-	TRBV7-9	15	TRBJ1-4	CASSFPGAANEKLFF	TGTGCCAGCAGCTTCCCTGGTGCAGCTAATGAAAAACTGTTTTTT
few	-	TRBV28	15	TRBJ1-6	CASDRPQGLGSPLHF	TGTGCCAGCGACCGTCCCCAAGGGCTTGGCTCACCCCTCCACTTT
many	TRBD1	TRBV7-2	17	TRBJ2-7	CASSLGWDRGSSYEQYF	TGTGCCAGCAGCTTAGGGTGGGACAGGGGAAGCTCCTACGAGCAGTACTTC
many	-	TRBV10-3	18	TRBJ1-5	CAISESLGDQRSNQPQHF	TGTGCCATCAGTGAGTCATTAGGGGACCAGCGAAGCAATCAGCCCCAGCATTTT
-	-	TRBV7-2	13	TRBJ2-5	CASSQGGSGTQYF	TGTGCCAGCAGCCAAGGAGGTAGCGGGACCCAGTACTTC
-	-	TRBV5-1	15	TRBJ1-1	CASSSAGGFNTEAFF	TGCGCCAGCAGCAGTGCGGGCGGGTTTAACACTGAAGCTTTCTTT
few	TRBD2	TRBV7-2	15	TRBJ2-7	CASSLLWEGLNEQYF	TGTGCCAGCAGCCTCTTATGGGAGGGCCTAAACGAGCAGTACTTC
many	-	TRBV29-1	12	TRBJ2-7	CSATGTSYEQYF	TGCAGCGCCACAGGGACCTCATACGAGCAGTACTTC
-	-	TRBV7-9	12	TRBJ1-4	CASGLGREKLFF	TGTGCCAGCGGCTTGGGGCGGGAAAAACTGTTTTTT
many	-	TRBV2	14	TRBJ2-7	CASSDTVTIYEQYF	TGTGCCAGCAGTGACACAGTCACCATCTACGAGCAGTACTTC
many	-	TRBV14	16	TRBJ2-7	CASSQGFSRPLGEQYF	TGTGCCAGCAGCCAAGGTTTCTCCAGGCCCCTAGGGGAGCAGTACTTC
-	-	TRBV15	15	TRBJ2-5	CATSTNGQIQETQYF	TGTGCCACCAGCACAAACGGACAGATCCAAGAGACCCAGTACTTC
-	-	TRBV12-3/TRBV12-4	13	TRBJ1-1	CASSFGGGTDAFF	TGTGCCAGCAGTTTCGGGGGCGGCACTGACGCTTTCTTT
many	-	TRBV2	13	TRBJ1-5	CASSSGESQPQHF	TGTGCCAGCAGTTCAGGGGAGAGTCAGCCCCAGCATTTT
few	-	TRBV20-1	13	TRBJ1-1	CSAARSPRAEAFF	TGCAGTGCTGCCAGATCCCCACGGGCTGAAGCTTTCTTT
many	-	TRBV19	15	TRBJ1-5	CASSPRDNVNQPQHF	TGTGCCAGTAGTCCAAGGGACAACGTCAATCAGCCCCAGCATTTT